Described below is a single TCR beta chain sequence and its context. This specimen comes from a study of T cell changes during pregnancy in multiple sclerosis. The method was immunoSEQ multiplex PCR; TCRdb's version includes in-frame clones alone and lacks a portion of them. This sample has tens of thousands of clones, with more than 75% found just once. CDR1 SNHLY and CDR2 FYNNEI come from the germline V gene. The CDR3 spans 16 residues. J was trimmed by 4 bases and V by 10 bases; bases with no gene match: 15. The sample here was CD8+ T cells from peripheral blood mononuclear cells, taken after pregnancy. This rearrangement joins TRBV2 to TRBJ2-3; 9 positions match TRBD2. The source is a female donor with multiple sclerosis, enrolled in a pregnancy study. CDR3 bases: TGTGCCACCCCCCTAAATCCCAGCGGGGGGTCAGATACGCAGTATTTT. It translates to CATPLNPSGGSDTQYF.